The T cell receptor beta chain described here comes from a study of CD8 T cells in Susac syndrome. General study results and limits: Acknowledgment was made by the study that its TCR sequencing and HLA analysis involved a relatively small number of individuals.

RNA in amounts of roughly 0.5 to 1 ug was reverse transcribed with random hexamers. Amplification of the TCR beta CDR3 was carried out by immunoSEQ multiplex PCR, which spanned a total of 54 Vbeta and 13 Jbeta segments. Each CDR3 protein gets one entry after TCRdb re-called the immunoSEQ multiplex PCR reads with MiXCR. The repertoire holds 210,000 or so distinct CDR3 sequences, with 92% as singletons. The T cells that were sequenced for TCR beta were CD8+ and CD4+ cells from blood. Both CD4+ and CD8+ T cells were negatively isolated, and TEMRA cells underwent FACS enrichment. Comment on this clonotype: The antigen is unknown.

The specimen was CD8+ T cells from PBMCs. The TCR comes from a human donor with multiple sclerosis.

CDR3 residues: CASSSSRTGENSGANVLTF. As DNA, the CDR3 is TGTGCCAGCAGCTCTTCGAGGACAGGCGAAAACTCTGGGGCCAACGTCCTGACTTTC. This sequence joins TRBV7-9 and TRBJ2-6; 7 positions agree with TRBD1. V was clipped by 4 bases and J by 0 bases; unmatched bases: 12. This CDR3 region has 19 residues. Germline V lookup: CDR1 SEHNR, CDR2 FQNEAQ (reference sequence).